This T cell receptor (beta chain) emerged from a study of cytomegalovirus exposure and HLA in healthy donors. Study-wide results and caveats: Most TCR sequences were uncommon, yet certain public TCRs appeared in many donors. There were reportedly fewer N-insertions in an Asian-associated ancestry cluster than the roughly 680-donor mean, in a later analysis. Later on, a genetic analysis was performed. It linked a missense variant in DCLRE1C with V- and J-gene trimming of TCR beta.

This clone was counted between two and nine times. Its antigen remains unknown. The study ran its PCR with 60 Vbeta and 13 Jbeta primers. Sequencing was performed with immunoSEQ multiplex PCR; in TCRdb, only in-frame clones are kept and a portion is missing. This repertoire shows about 180,000 clones, around 80% found once; its top ten account for 1.3% to 1.5%. This CDR3 comprises 15 residues. Germline CDR1 LNHDA, CDR2 SQIVND (reference sequence). V lost 3 bases, J lost 7 bases, and 15 bases lay in between. The chain carries TRBV19 and TRBJ1-4; perhaps TRBD1 as D (5 bases). Specimen: PBMCs. This receptor was identified in a girl aged 5-17 years in good health and CMV-seropositive. This CDR3 reads CASSIGQGYVEKLFF. In DNA, the CDR3 is TGTGCCAGTAGTATCGGGCAGGGCTACGTTGAAAAACTGTTTTTT.